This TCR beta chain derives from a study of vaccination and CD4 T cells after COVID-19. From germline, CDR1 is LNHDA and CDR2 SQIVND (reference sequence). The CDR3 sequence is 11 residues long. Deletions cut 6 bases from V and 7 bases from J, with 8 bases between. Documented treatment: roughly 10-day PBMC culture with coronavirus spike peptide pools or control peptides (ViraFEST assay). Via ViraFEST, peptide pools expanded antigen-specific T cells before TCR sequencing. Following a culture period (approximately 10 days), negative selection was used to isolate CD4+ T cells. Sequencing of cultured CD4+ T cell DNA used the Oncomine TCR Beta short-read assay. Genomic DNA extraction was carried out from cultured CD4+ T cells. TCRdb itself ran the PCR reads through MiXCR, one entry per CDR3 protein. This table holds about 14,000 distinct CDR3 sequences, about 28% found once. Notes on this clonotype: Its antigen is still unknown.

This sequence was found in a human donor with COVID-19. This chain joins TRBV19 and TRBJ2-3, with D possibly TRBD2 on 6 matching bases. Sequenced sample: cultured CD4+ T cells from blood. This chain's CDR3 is CASRGDYTQYF. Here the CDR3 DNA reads TGTGCCAGTAGGGGGGACTATACGCAGTATTTT.